These 26 T cell receptor beta chains originate from one sample sequenced in a study of shared clonotypes between healthy human individuals. Only in-frame clones appear in the TCRdb table, and some are missing; sequencing was by immunoSEQ multiplex PCR. The sample includes some 2,500,000 clones, roughly 93% of them seen just once. Source material: naive CD4+ T cells from PBMCs. Indicated subset: CD45RA+ positively selected. These receptors were collected from a man in his late teens or twenties in good health. Some clones in this sample may be carry-over from other donors' samples.

The chain recombines TRBV4-2 with TRBJ1-2, with 8 bases lining up with TRBD1. Trimming removed 0 bases from V and 1 base from J; junction bases left unmatched: 13. The CDR3 spans 19 residues. CDR1 LGHNA and CDR2 YNFKEQ come from the germline V gene. CDR3 DNA: TGTGCCAGCAGCCAAGAAGTTAGGGACAGGAGACAAAATAACTATGGCTACACCTTC. The encoded protein is CASSQEVRDRRQNNYGYTF.

The chain carries TRBV6-6 and TRBJ2-7, with D perhaps matching TRBD2 (6 bases). V lost 6 bases and J 1 base, leaving 13 bases between the germline ends. The CDR3 runs to 14 residues. The germline CDR1 and CDR2 sequences are MNHNY and SVGAGI (reference sequence). CDR3 protein: CASRGPGLSYEQYF. In DNA form, the CDR3 reads TGTGCCAGCAGGGGCCCGGGACTGTCCTACGAGCAGTACTTC.

V and J are TRBV4-1 and TRBJ2-3; TRBD2 matches at 8 bases. V was pared by 4 bases and J by 4 bases, with 7 bases of the junction left unmatched. In germline, CDR1 is MGHRA, CDR2 YSYEKL. The CDR3 totals 15 residues. The CDR3 DNA is TGCGCCAGCAGCCCCCCGGGAGGGGATTCAGATACGCAGTATTTT. Translation gives CASSPPGGDSDTQYF.

Details on this clone: This same CDR3 is encoded by further DNA sequences in the sample. V gene TRBV20-1 combines with J gene TRBJ1-1, with TRBD1 identical over 8 bases. Unmatched junction bases numbered 4, after V lost 3 bases and J lost 10 bases. Germline values: CDR1 DFQATT, CDR2 SNEGSKA (reference sequence). This CDR3 comprises 11 residues. CDR3 residues: CSASPGQGAFF. In DNA, the CDR3 is TGCAGTGCTAGTCCTGGACAGGGAGCTTTCTTT.

With regard to this clone: At the DNA level, this CDR3 is encoded by other sequences in the same sample as well. V usage is TRBV9 and J usage is TRBJ2-3; no definite D call. The germline V gene encodes CDR1 SGDLS and CDR2 YYNGEE. Trimming left V 0 bases short and J 0 bases short, with 8 bases between. CDR3 length equals 15 residues. CDR3: CASSVGLTSTDTQYF. CDR3 DNA: TGTGCCAGCAGCGTAGGGCTGACTAGCACAGATACGCAGTATTTT.

V usage is TRBV5-4 and J usage is TRBJ2-7; a weak D match, TRBD1 (6 bases). The CDR3 has 16 amino acids. Trimming took 3 bases from V and 2 from J, leaving 18 bases between them. Germline V lookup: CDR1 SGHNT, CDR2 YYREEE (reference sequence). This CDR3 is CASSSDPGDPTYEQYF. The CDR3 region has the DNA TGTGCCAGCAGCTCAGATCCAGGGGATCCGACCTACGAGCAGTACTTC.

The rearrangement links TRBV29-1 to TRBJ2-4, with a tentative D call TRBD2 (5 bases). The ends were cut back, 4 bases at V and 4 bases at J, with 8 bases in the middle. Per germline, CDR1 SQVTM and CDR2 ANQGSEA. The CDR3 covers 12 residues. The CDR3 spells CSVGTGKNIQYF. For the CDR3, the DNA is TGCAGCGTTGGGACTGGGAAAAACATTCAGTACTTC.

The CDR3 here is CASRNLVVREQYF. CDR3 DNA: TGTGCCAGCAGGAATCTAGTGGTACGGGAGCAGTACTTC. V and J are TRBV7-8 and TRBJ2-7, with D hard to call. Germline V lookup: CDR1 SGHVS, CDR2 FQNEAQ. Trimming stripped 6 bases from V and 7 bases from J, with 16 bases between. This CDR3 comprises 13 residues. The entire variable domain, with the rest obtained from reference TRBV7-8 and TRBJ2-7, is as follows: GAGVSQSPRYKVAKRGQDVALRCDPISGHVSLFWYQQALGQGPEFLTYFQNEAQLDKSGLPSDRFFAERPEGSVSTLKIQRTQQEDSAVYLCASRNLVVREQYFGPGTRLTVT.

This clone has just one count. This chain uses TRBV5-1 with TRBJ1-1; D not resolved. CDR1 SGHRS and CDR2 YFSETQ come from the germline V gene. This CDR3 has 15 residues. Between the trimmed V and J ends, which lost 1 base and 3 bases, there was a span of 13 bases. CDR3 in amino acids: CASSLQTDRDTEAFF. CDR3 coding DNA: TGCGCCAGCAGCTTGCAAACCGATCGGGACACTGAAGCTTTCTTT.

The genes are TRBV18 and TRBJ1-3, with D perhaps matching TRBD1 (6 bases). The length of the CDR3 is 15 residues. The V end was cut by 3 bases, the J end by 0 bases, with 9 bases between. Per the germline V gene, CDR1 is KGHSH and CDR2 is LQKENI. CDR3: CASSPGTNSGNTIYF. In DNA, the CDR3 is TGTGCCAGCTCACCGGGGACAAACTCTGGAAACACCATATATTTT. The full variable domain, with the rest looked up from reference TRBV18 and TRBJ1-3, is NAGVMQNPRHLVRRRGQEARLRCSPMKGHSHVYWYRQLPEEGLKFMVYLQKENIIDESGMPKERFSAEFPKEGPSILRIQQVVRGDSAAYFCASSPGTNSGNTIYFGEGSWLTVV.

V is TRBV27 and J is TRBJ1-2; TRBD1 might be the D (6 bases). The CDR3 length is 13 residues. Trimming left V 7 bases short and J 7 bases short, with 16 bases between. In germline, CDR1 is MNHEY, CDR2 SMNVEV (reference sequence). CDR3 sequence: CASTPGGQTGYTF. The DNA for the CDR3 is TGTGCCAGCACCCCGGGGGGGCAGACTGGCTACACCTTC.

This sequence joins TRBV5-3 and TRBJ2-2, with D possibly called TRBD1 or TRBD2 (6 bases each). TRBV5-3 is assigned to the ORF class and has an uncertain function. V gave up 1 base and J gave up 1 base, with 17 bases separating them. There are 18 residues in the CDR3. CDR3 nucleotides: TGTGCCAGAAGCTTGCTTATATATGGGGGGCAGAACACCGGGGAGCTGTTTTTT. Protein product: CARSLLIYGGQNTGELFF.

This rearrangement joins TRBV18 to TRBJ2-7; unclear D gene. Looked up from germline, CDR1 is KGHSH and CDR2 is LQKENI. This CDR3 has 14 amino acids. V lost 0 bases, J lost 4 bases, and 10 bases lay in between. In DNA form, the CDR3 reads TGTGCCAGCTCACCACCGAGTTCTGTTTACGAGCAGTACTTC. This encodes CASSPPSSVYEQYF.

The chain links TRBV4-2 to TRBJ2-3; D gene ambiguous. The germline CDR1 and CDR2 sequences are LGHNA and YNFKEQ. V lost 0 bases to trimming and J lost 12 bases, with 13 bases between them. The CDR3 covers 13 residues. The CDR3 reads CASSQEGSSGQYF. DNA of the CDR3: TGTGCCAGCAGCCAAGAAGGGTCGTCGGGCCAGTATTTT.

The chain has TRBV5-1 and TRBJ2-7; D is undetermined. V dropped 0 bases and J dropped 0 bases, with 10 bases sitting between them. Germline-derived CDR1 and CDR2 are SGHRS and YFSETQ. The CDR3 consists of 15 residues. The CDR3 sequence is CASSLARSSSYEQYF. The DNA for the CDR3 is TGCGCCAGCAGCTTGGCCCGCAGTAGCTCCTACGAGCAGTACTTC.

With regard to this clone: At the DNA level, this CDR3 is encoded by other sequences in the same sample as well. The chain links TRBV28 to TRBJ2-7; D is undetermined. Per germline, CDR1 MDHEN and CDR2 SYDVKM. This CDR3 is built from 11 residues. Trimming removed 6 bases from V and 3 bases from J, with 6 bases in between. CDR3 DNA sequence: TGTGCCAGCAGCCGGGTCTACGAGCAGTACTTC. It specifies CASSRVYEQYF.

The V call is TRBV9, the J call TRBJ2-3; 12 nucleotides line up with TRBD2. J gave up 2 bases and V 4 bases, and 17 bases lay outside the gene matches. The length of the CDR3 is 20 residues. Per germline, CDR1 SGDLS and CDR2 YYNGEE. The CDR3 reads CASSSQRGLAGPLPTDTQYF. The DNA of the CDR3 is TGTGCCAGCAGCTCCCAGAGGGGACTAGCGGGCCCCTTACCCACAGATACGCAGTATTTT.

This clone was seen just once. The chain is built from TRBV2 and TRBJ2-1, with a possible D match to TRBD2 (5 bases). The CDR3 loop spans 14 amino acids. Germline V gives CDR1 SNHLY, CDR2 FYNNEI. The V end lost 4 bases, the J end lost 2 bases, and 9 bases lay between the germline ends. In DNA form, the CDR3 reads TGTGCCAGCAGTGCGGAGGAAACCTACAATGAGCAGTTCTTC. This encodes CASSAEETYNEQFF.

The chain couples TRBV10-3 to TRBJ1-3; D is uncertain. Germline V lookup: CDR1 ENHRY, CDR2 SYGVKD. This CDR3 has 11 amino acids. The V end was cut by 1 base, the J end by 7 bases, with 2 bases between. The CDR3 reads CAISEWNTIYF. CDR3 bases: TGTGCCATCAGTGAGTGGAACACCATATATTTT.

The chain has TRBV29-1 and TRBJ2-7; 11 bases fit TRBD2. CDR1 and CDR2 (germline): SQVTM, ANQGSEA. V was pared by 6 bases and J by 2 bases, with 12 bases of the junction left unmatched. This CDR3 has 16 amino acids. For the CDR3, the DNA is TGCAGCGTCTCCGGGACTAGCGGTCAATTGCCCTACGAGCAGTACTTC. It is translated as CSVSGTSGQLPYEQYF.

Written as DNA, the CDR3 is TGCGCCAGCAGCCCGGACTTAGGGATGGGCTATGGCTACACCTTC. It yields the protein CASSPDLGMGYGYTF. This chain connects TRBV4-3 to TRBJ1-2; D is unresolved. Trimming removed 4 bases from V and 4 bases from J, with 16 bases in between. Germline CDR1 is LGHNA and CDR2 is YSLEER. CDR3 length: 15 amino acids.

The V and J genes are TRBV7-9 and TRBJ2-7; D not resolved. Trimming cost V 4 bases and J 5 bases, with 12 bases left between them. The germline gives CDR1 SEHNR, CDR2 FQNEAQ (reference sequence). This CDR3 region has 13 residues. The CDR3 here is CASSSRLGNEQYF. CDR3 coding DNA: TGTGCCAGCAGCTCCCGTTTAGGGAACGAGCAGTACTTC.

On this clone: Other DNA sequences in the same sample also yield this CDR3. The chain is built from TRBV28 and TRBJ2-1, with D maybe TRBD1 (5 bases). Germline V CDR1 and CDR2: MDHEN, SYDVKM. This CDR3 contains 15 residues. Trimming shortened V by 4 bases and J by 1 base, and 11 bases separated the two germline ends. The chain's CDR3 is CASSSRDRSYNEQFF. Written as DNA, the CDR3 is TGTGCCAGCAGTTCCCGCGACAGATCCTACAATGAGCAGTTCTTC.

The rearrangement joins TRBV27 to TRBJ2-7, with 7 bases that match TRBD1. With 6 bases clipped from V and 2 bases from J, the junction kept 10 bases outside the gene matches. CDR1 is MNHEY, CDR2 SMNVEV, per germline (reference sequence). The CDR3 loop spans 15 amino acids. The CDR3 is CASSPHRDRPYEQYF. The CDR3 region has the DNA TGTGCCAGCAGCCCCCACCGGGACAGACCCTACGAGCAGTACTTC.

The J gene is TRBJ1-2, the V gene TRBV5-1, with D uncertain. CDR3 length: 15 residues. The ends were cut back, 4 bases at V and 5 bases at J, with 18 bases in the middle. CDR1 and CDR2 (germline): SGHRS, YFSETQ. The DNA of the CDR3 is TGCGCCAGCAGCCCACGATCCCAGGTTGGGTATGGCTACACCTTC. Its protein product is CASSPRSQVGYGYTF.

CDR3 sequence (DNA): TGTGCCAGCAGTACGACTAGCGGCTTTTACAATGAGCAGTTCTTC. Translated, it gives CASSTTSGFYNEQFF. The V gene is TRBV28, the J gene TRBJ2-1; 9 bases match TRBD2. CDR3 length: 15 residues. Per the germline V gene, CDR1 is MDHEN and CDR2 is SYDVKM. V lost 5 bases and J lost 4; bases outside the gene matches: 6.